This TCR beta chain was recovered during a study of T cells in Graves' hyperthyroidism and ophthalmopathy. Study-wide points: Patients with ophthalmopathy were separated from those with stable hyperthyroidism by a 13 V-J model.

Comments on this clonotype: Its specificity is unknown.

CDR1 is LNHNV, CDR2 YYDKDF, per germline (reference sequence). The germline V and J ends were trimmed by 3 bases and 2 bases, with 4 bases remaining between them. The length of the CDR3 is 12 residues. Graves' hyperthyroidism without ophthalmopathy progression within 18 months was termed stable. The hyperthyroidism patients had all been newly diagnosed, and their disease duration was under 2 months. Their ages ranged from 18 to 65 years. Lactation, pregnancy, other autoimmune disease or uncontrolled infection led to exclusion of patients. Amplification targeted TCR beta CDR3 regions from RNA transcripts. First-round RT-PCR of the TCR CDR3 relied on the HTBI primer set. TCRdb independently ran MiXCR on the multiplex PCR reads; one entry per CDR3 protein. The sample contains more than 300,000 distinct CDR3 sequences, approximately 15% of which appear only once.

This receptor was taken from a woman aged 60 to 75 with Graves' hyperthyroidism. The J gene is TRBJ2-5, the V gene TRBV15; D gene unclear. Sequenced: blood. CDR3 in amino acids: CATSRGQETQYF. Written as DNA, the CDR3 is TGTGCCACCAGCAGGGGTCAAGAGACCCAGTACTTC.